This T cell receptor beta chain was sequenced for a study of cytomegalovirus exposure and HLA in healthy donors. Study findings and constraints: It was assumed in the presence/absence analyses that sequencing depth was roughly uniform across donors. A later analysis by the authors found several of the most significant clusters apparently linked to common viral pathogens. Accurate HLA-A and HLA-B prediction from TCR beta sequences was reported for most subjects. Highly shared variants forming one cluster were likely a sequencing artifact.

With 60 Vbeta and 13 Jbeta primers, the PCR was carried out. The protocol was immunoSEQ multiplex PCR, while the TCRdb copy is restricted to in-frame clones and leaves out a portion. The sample shows about 98,000 clones, roughly 70% of them seen only once. The CDR3 is 16 residues long. Trimming took off 2 bases at V and 1 base at J, with 11 bases between the two ends. Germline V gives CDR1 LGHNA, CDR2 YNFKEQ. This clone was found once. What it binds is unknown. Material: PBMCs. V usage is TRBV4-2 and J usage is TRBJ2-2; D is unresolved. The TCR comes from a man aged 45-65 years in good health and CMV-seronegative. CDR3 sequence (DNA): TGTGCCAGCAGCCAACAAGACGGGTGGAACACCGGGGAGCTGTTTTTT. Translated, it gives CASSQQDGWNTGELFF.